This T cell receptor beta chain was sequenced during a study of blood T cells in healthy people across ages. About the research overall: Capture by template switching was about one barcoded beta molecule per two T cells.

General study points: Changes in expanded clonotypes were possibly confounded, as the CMV status of donors was unknown.

This clonotype was seen more than once but under ten times. What it recognizes is unknown. Through a sample-barcoded 5' primer and a J-beta primer mix, a second PCR was run for roughly 6 to 12 cycles. The template-switch adaptor was a 5' adaptor with 12 random nucleotides. It tagged each cDNA molecule. Each CDR3 protein gets one entry after TCRdb re-called the 5' RACE reads with MiXCR. The repertoire includes roughly 1,300,000 distinct CDR3 sequences, 55% to 75% of them detected once, and roughly 7% sits in the top ten. CDR3 size: 13 residues. J was trimmed by 3 bases and V by 7 bases; bases with no gene match: 5. Germline CDR1 and CDR2: SEHNR and FQNEAQ (reference sequence).

This receptor was identified in a man between 18 and 35 years old in good health. Sequencing was carried out using blood. The V and J genes are TRBV7-9 and TRBJ2-7, with 8 bases matching TRBD1. Here the CDR3 DNA reads TGTGCCAGCACCACGGACAGGGACTACGAGCAGTACTTC. As protein: CASTTDRDYEQYF. The complete variable domain, with remaining parts taken from reference TRBV7-9 and TRBJ2-7, reads DTGVSQNPRHKITKRGQNVTFRCDPISEHNRLYWYRQTLGQGPEFLTYFQNEAQLEKSRLLSDRFSAERPKGSFSTLEIQRTEQGDSAMYLCASTTDRDYEQYFGPGTRLTVT.